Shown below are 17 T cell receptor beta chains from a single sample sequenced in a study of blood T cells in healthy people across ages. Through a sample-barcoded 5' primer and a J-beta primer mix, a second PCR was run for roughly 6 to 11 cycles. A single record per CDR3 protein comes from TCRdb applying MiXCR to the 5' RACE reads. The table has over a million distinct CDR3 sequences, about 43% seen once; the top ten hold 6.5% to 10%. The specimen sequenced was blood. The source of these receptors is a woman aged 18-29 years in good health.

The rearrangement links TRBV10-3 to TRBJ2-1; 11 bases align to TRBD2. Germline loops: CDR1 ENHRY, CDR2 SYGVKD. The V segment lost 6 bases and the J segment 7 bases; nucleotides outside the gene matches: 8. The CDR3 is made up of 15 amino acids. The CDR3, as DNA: TGTGCCATCAGGATACTAGCGGGAGTGGATAATGAGCAGTTCTTC. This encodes CAIRILAGVDNEQFF.

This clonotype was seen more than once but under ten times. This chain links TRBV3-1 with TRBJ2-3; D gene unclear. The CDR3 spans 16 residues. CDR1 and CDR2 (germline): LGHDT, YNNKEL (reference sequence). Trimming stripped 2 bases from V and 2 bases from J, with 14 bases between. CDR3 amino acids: CASSQSESRPTDTQYF. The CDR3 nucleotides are TGTGCCAGCAGCCAATCGGAGTCGCGGCCCACAGATACGCAGTATTTT.

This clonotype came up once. The CDR3 here is CASSAGTGLSGANVLTF. CDR3 nucleotide sequence: TGTGCCAGCAGCGCAGGGACAGGGTTGTCTGGGGCCAACGTCCTGACTTTC. V gene TRBV9 combines with J gene TRBJ2-6; 9 bases map to TRBD1. The CDR3 covers 17 residues. CDR1 is SGDLS and CDR2 is YYNGEE in the germline V gene. V shed 3 bases and J 1 base; nucleotides not matched to a gene: 5.

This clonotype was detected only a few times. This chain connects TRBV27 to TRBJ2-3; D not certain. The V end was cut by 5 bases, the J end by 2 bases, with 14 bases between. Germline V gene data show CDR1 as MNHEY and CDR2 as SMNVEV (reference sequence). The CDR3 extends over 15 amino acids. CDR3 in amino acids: CASSRLPAPTDTQYF. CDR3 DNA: TGTGCCAGCAGTCGCCTCCCAGCTCCCACAGATACGCAGTATTTT.

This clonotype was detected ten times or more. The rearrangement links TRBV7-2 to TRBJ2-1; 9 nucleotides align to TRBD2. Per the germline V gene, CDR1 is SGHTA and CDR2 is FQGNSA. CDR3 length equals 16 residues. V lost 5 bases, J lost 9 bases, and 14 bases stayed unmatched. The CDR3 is CASSPRASGKEGEQFF. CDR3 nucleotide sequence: TGTGCCAGCAGCCCTAGGGCTAGCGGGAAGGAGGGTGAGCAGTTCTTC.

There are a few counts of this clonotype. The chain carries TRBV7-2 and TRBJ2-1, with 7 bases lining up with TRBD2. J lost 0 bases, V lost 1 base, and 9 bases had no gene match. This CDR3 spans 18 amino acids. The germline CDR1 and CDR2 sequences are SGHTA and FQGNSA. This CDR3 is CASSLGVRGSSSYNEQFF. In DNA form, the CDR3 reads TGTGCCAGCAGCTTAGGGGTGCGGGGGAGTAGCTCCTACAATGAGCAGTTCTTC.

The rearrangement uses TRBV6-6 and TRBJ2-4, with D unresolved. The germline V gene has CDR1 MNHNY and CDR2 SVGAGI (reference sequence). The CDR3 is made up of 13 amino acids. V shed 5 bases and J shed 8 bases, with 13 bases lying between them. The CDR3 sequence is CASSANIGYIQYF. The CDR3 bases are TGTGCCAGCAGTGCCAACATTGGTTACATTCAGTACTTC.

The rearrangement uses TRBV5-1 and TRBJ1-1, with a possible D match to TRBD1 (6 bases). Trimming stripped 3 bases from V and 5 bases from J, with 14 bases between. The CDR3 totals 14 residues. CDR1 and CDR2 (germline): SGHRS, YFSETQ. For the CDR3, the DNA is TGCGCCAGCAGCTCGGCAGGGGTTAGGACTGAAGCTTTCTTT. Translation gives CASSSAGVRTEAFF.

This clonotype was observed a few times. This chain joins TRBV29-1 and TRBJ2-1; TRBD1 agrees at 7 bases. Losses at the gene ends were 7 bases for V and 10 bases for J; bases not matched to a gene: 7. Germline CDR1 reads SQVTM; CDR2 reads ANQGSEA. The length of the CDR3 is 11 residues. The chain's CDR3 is CSADRAQEQFF. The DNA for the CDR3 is TGCAGCGCTGACAGGGCGCAAGAGCAGTTCTTC.

As DNA, the CDR3 is TGTGCCAGCAGAGTCGGGGACGGCTATGGCTACACCTTC. Translating it yields CASRVGDGYGYTF. The J gene is TRBJ1-2, the V gene TRBV6-1; a weak D match, TRBD1 (5 bases). The germline CDR1 and CDR2 sequences are MNHNS and SASEGT. Deletions cut 6 bases from V and 4 bases from J, with 12 bases between. The CDR3 extends over 13 amino acids.

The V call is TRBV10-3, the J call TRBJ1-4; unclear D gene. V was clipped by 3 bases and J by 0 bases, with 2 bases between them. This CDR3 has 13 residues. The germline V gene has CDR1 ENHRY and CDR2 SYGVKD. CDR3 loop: CAISDTTNEKLFF. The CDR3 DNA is TGTGCCATCAGTGATACAACTAATGAAAAACTGTTTTTT.

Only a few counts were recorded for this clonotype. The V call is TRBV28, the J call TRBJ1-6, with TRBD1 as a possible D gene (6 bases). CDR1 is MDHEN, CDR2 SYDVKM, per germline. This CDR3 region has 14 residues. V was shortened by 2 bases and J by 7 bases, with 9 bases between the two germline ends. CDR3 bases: TGTGCCAGCAGTTTAGGACAGAAGAATTCACCCCTCCACTTT. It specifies CASSLGQKNSPLHF.

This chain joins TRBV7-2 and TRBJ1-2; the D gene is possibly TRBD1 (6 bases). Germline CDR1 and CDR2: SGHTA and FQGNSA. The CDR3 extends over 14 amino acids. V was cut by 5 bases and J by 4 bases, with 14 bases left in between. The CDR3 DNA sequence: TGTGCCAGCAGCGTTCGACAGGCCCCCTATGGCTACACCTTC. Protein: CASSVRQAPYGYTF.

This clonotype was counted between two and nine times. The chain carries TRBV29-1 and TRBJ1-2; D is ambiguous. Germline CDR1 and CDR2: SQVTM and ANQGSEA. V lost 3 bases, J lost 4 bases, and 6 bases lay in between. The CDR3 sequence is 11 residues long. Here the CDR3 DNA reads TGCAGCGTTGACGCTTTCTATGGCTACACCTTC. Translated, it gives CSVDAFYGYTF.

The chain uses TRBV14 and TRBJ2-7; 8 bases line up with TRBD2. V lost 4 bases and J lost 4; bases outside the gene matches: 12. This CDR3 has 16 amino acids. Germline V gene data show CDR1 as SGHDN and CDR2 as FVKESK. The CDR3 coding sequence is TGTGCCAGCAGCCGACGGGGTAGCGGGGTTTTTTACGAGCAGTACTTC. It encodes CASSRRGSGVFYEQYF.

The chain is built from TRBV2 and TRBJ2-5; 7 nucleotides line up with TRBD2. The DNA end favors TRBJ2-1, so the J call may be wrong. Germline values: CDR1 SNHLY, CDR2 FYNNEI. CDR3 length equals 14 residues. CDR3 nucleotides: TGTGCCAGCAGCCGACTAGCAGCACAAGAGACCCAGTTCTTC. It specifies CASSRLAAQETQFF.

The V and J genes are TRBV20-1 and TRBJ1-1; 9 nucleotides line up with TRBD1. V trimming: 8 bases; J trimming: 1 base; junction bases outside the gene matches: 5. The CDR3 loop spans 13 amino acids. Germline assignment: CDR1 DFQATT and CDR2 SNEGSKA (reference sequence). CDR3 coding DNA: TGCAGTCCAAACAGGGGGCCGAACACTGAAGCTTTCTTT. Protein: CSPNRGPNTEAFF.